Shown below are 10 T cell receptor beta chains from a single sample sequenced in a study of tumor-infiltrating lymphocytes in primary liver carcinoma. With roughly 500 ng total RNA as template and a constant-region primer, TCR beta cDNA was made. A slightly modified ARM-PCR protocol with three nested multiplex PCR rounds produced these TCR beta libraries. A C-beta reverse primer was combined with TRBV1-TRBV30 forward primers in the first two PCR rounds, and each round had about 10 cycles. TCRdb re-analysed the multiplex PCR reads in MiXCR, keeping a single row per CDR3 protein. The table has more than 150,000 distinct CDR3 sequences, about 55% seen once. Both blood RNA, taken from unsorted whole blood, and germline DNA were extracted. The specimen sequenced was peripheral blood. These receptors were collected from a man aged 40-55 years with primary liver carcinoma and hepatitis B virus infection.

About this clonotype: A read error may produce the germline difference seen at one junction end. The chain has TRBV12-3 or TRBV12-4 and TRBJ2-1; 8 bases fit TRBD1. The CDR3 sequence is 15 residues long. The CDR3 loop is CSSSPRTGMNNEQFF. The CDR3 DNA is TGTTCCAGCAGTCCCAGGACAGGGATGAACAATGAGCAGTTCTTC.

This clonotype has a handful of counts. A read error is possible here, since a much larger clone lies one base away. The rearrangement joins TRBV11-2 to TRBJ2-3; D unclear. CDR1 and CDR2 from the germline V gene are SGHAT and FQNNGV. The CDR3 extends over 14 amino acids. The CDR3 loop reads CASSFGPNTDTQCF. The CDR3 DNA sequence: TGTGCCAGCAGCTTTGGACCTAACACAGATACGCAGTGTTTT.

This clonotype was observed a few times. The chain couples TRBV4-1 to TRBJ2-7; D unclear. The V end was cut by 0 bases, the J end by 3 bases, with 12 bases between. This CDR3 has 15 residues. The germline CDR1 and CDR2 sequences are MGHRA and YSYEKL. The CDR3 nucleotides are TGCGCCAGCAGCCAAGAAATGGGCAGAGGCTACGAGCAGTACTTC. It codes for CASSQEMGRGYEQYF.

V and J are TRBV7-9 and TRBJ2-2; D is ambiguous. CDR3 length: 12 amino acids. From germline, CDR1 is SEHNR and CDR2 FQNEAQ (reference sequence). Trimming stripped 4 bases from V and 7 bases from J, with 7 bases between. For the CDR3, the DNA is TGTGCCAGCAGCTCCGCATACGGGGAGCTGTTTTTT. It is translated as CASSSAYGELFF.

The genes are TRBV6-5 and TRBJ1-5, with no clear D. This CDR3 region has 15 residues. V dropped 0 bases and J dropped 1 base, with 7 bases sitting between them. Germline lookup yields CDR1 MNHEY and CDR2 SVGAGI. The CDR3 loop reads CASSYSSGSNQPQHF. The CDR3 DNA is TGTGCCAGCAGTTACTCGAGTGGGAGCAATCAGCCCCAGCATTTT.

Details on this clonotype: Because the CDR3 is missing its conserved closing phenylalanine or tryptophan, this is likely a read error. This chain connects TRBV11-2 to TRBJ2-3; perhaps TRBD1 as D (5 bases). The germline V gene encodes CDR1 SGHAT and CDR2 FQNNGV. The length of the CDR3 is 14 residues. The germline V and J ends were trimmed by 4 bases and 3 bases, with 11 bases remaining between them. CDR3 sequence: CASSSDSGTDTQYL. The CDR3 bases are TGTGCCAGCAGCTCCGACAGTGGGACAGATACGCAGTATTTA.

This clonotype was seen repeatedly, ten times or more. V gene TRBV10-3 combines with J gene TRBJ1-5; a weak D match, TRBD1 (5 bases). V dropped 6 bases and J dropped 5 bases, with 14 bases sitting between them. Germline V gene lookup returns CDR1 ENHRY and CDR2 SYGVKD. This CDR3 is 14 amino acids long. The chain's CDR3 is CAISPTGGDQPQHF. CDR3 coding DNA: TGTGCCATCAGCCCCACTGGGGGGGATCAGCCCCAGCATTTT.

This clonotype was picked up a small number of times. The gene calls are TRBV6-5 and TRBJ2-1; 7 bases are a match to TRBD2. The CDR3 contains 16 residues. Germline loops: CDR1 MNHEY, CDR2 SVGAGI. The V gene end was trimmed by 0 bases and the J gene end by 4 bases; junction bases not matched to a gene: 6. The CDR3 coding sequence is TGTGCCAGCAGTTACTCAGGGGCTAGCGGATACAATGAGCAGTTCTTC. Its translation is CASSYSGASGYNEQFF.

On this clonotype itself: The junction differs from germline at one of its ends, possibly a read error. The rearrangement uses TRBV6-5 and TRBJ2-7; D is ambiguous. The CDR3 is 14 residues long. Per germline, CDR1 MNHEY and CDR2 SVGAGI. The CDR3 loop reads CASSYSAASYEQYF. The DNA for the CDR3 is TGTGCTAGCAGTTACTCGGCGGCTTCCTACGAGCAGTACTTC.

The chain carries TRBV14 and TRBJ1-6; D is undetermined. Germline CDR1 reads SGHDN; CDR2 reads FVKESK. The germline V and J ends were trimmed by 5 bases and 6 bases, with 8 bases remaining between them. The CDR3 totals 13 residues. CDR3: CASSSQPNSPLHF. CDR3 sequence (DNA): TGTGCCAGCAGCTCCCAGCCTAATTCACCCCTCCACTTT.